The 26 T cell receptor beta chains below all came from one sample that was sequenced in a study of blood T cell repertoires in COVID-19. TCRdb's copy holds only in-frame clones and misses some; the assay was immunoSEQ multiplex PCR. The table includes some 400,000 clones, approximately 89% detected once. Sequencing input: PBMCs or T cells enriched from blood (not recorded which). These receptors originate from a woman aged 35 to 49 who had been exposed to COVID-19.

V and J are TRBV7-3 and TRBJ2-1; 9 bases match TRBD2. Per the germline V gene, CDR1 is SGHTA and CDR2 is FQGTGA. This CDR3 has 17 residues. Unmatched junction bases numbered 6, after V lost 3 bases and J lost 0 bases. CDR3 protein: CASSLVAGANSYNEQFF. The CDR3 DNA reads as TGTGCCAGCAGCTTGGTAGCGGGGGCCAACTCCTACAATGAGCAGTTCTTC.

The rearrangement uses TRBV10-2 and TRBJ2-7; D call uncertain. The CDR3 is 14 residues long. With 3 bases removed from V and 1 base from J, the gap between germline ends came to 10 bases. Germline values: CDR1 WSHSY, CDR2 SAAADI. CDR3 sequence: CASSDFEFSYEQYF. CDR3 nucleotides: TGCGCCAGCAGTGACTTTGAGTTTTCCTACGAGCAGTACTTC.

The chain combines TRBV6-5 with TRBJ2-3, with TRBD2 as a possible D gene (6 bases). The CDR3 has 13 amino acids. The germline V gene has CDR1 MNHEY and CDR2 SVGAGI. The V gene lost 7 bases and the J gene lost 4 bases, with 12 bases spanning the gap. As DNA, the CDR3 is TGTGCCAGCACGGGGAGGAAGGCAGATACGCAGTATTTT. Translating it yields CASTGRKADTQYF.

The chain employs TRBV7-2 and TRBJ2-1, with TRBD1 matching over 10 bases. Trimming removed 5 bases from V and 7 bases from J; junction bases left unmatched: 5. Germline lookup yields CDR1 SGHTA and CDR2 FQGNSA. The CDR3 is 14 amino acids. Written as DNA, the CDR3 is TGTGCCAGCAGCCGGGGACAGGGGAGGAATGAGCAGTTCTTC. This encodes CASSRGQGRNEQFF.

The V gene is TRBV5-1, the J gene TRBJ2-2, with TRBD2 matching over 10 bases. The CDR3 contains 19 residues. Germline V gives CDR1 SGHRS, CDR2 YFSETQ. Trimming took 4 bases from V and 0 from J; bases not matched to a gene: 12. The CDR3 sequence is CASSGTGTSVNSNTGELFF. CDR3 in DNA: TGCGCCAGCAGCGGAACCGGGACTAGCGTTAACTCGAACACCGGGGAGCTGTTTTTT.

This clone is a singleton in its sample. The rearrangement links TRBV11-3 to TRBJ2-1; 9 bases align to TRBD1. Trimming took 5 bases from V and 6 from J; bases not matched to a gene: 11. CDR3 length: 16 residues. Germline loops: CDR1 SGHNT, CDR2 YENEEA. CDR3 sequence: CASSAIGTGRGNEQFF. CDR3 DNA: TGTGCCAGCAGCGCAATCGGGACAGGGCGGGGCAATGAGCAGTTCTTC.

The chain has TRBV3-1 (or the pseudogene TRBV3-2) and TRBJ1-3, with D hard to call. Germline V CDR1 and CDR2: LGHDT, YNNKEL (reference sequence). Trimming cost V 0 bases and J 1 base, with 7 bases left between them. The CDR3 runs to 15 residues. CDR3 residues: CASSQDGISGNTIYF. CDR3 bases: TGTGCCAGCAGCCAAGATGGCATTTCTGGAAACACCATATATTTT.

The chain uses TRBV7-2 and TRBJ2-1; 13 bases align to TRBD2. V dropped 5 bases and J dropped 8; count of bases not matched to a gene: 15. CDR1 is SGHTA, CDR2 FQGNSA, per germline. The CDR3 covers 18 residues. CDR3 in amino acids: CASSPRWTSGSFVHEQFF. In nucleotides, the CDR3 is TGTGCCAGCAGCCCCCGATGGACTAGCGGGAGTTTCGTTCATGAGCAGTTCTTC.

The CDR3: CASSQSGGQIYNEQFF. The CDR3 region has the DNA TGTGCCAGCAGCCAATCCGGGGGGCAAATATACAATGAGCAGTTCTTC. J is TRBJ2-1 and V is TRBV3-1 (or the pseudogene TRBV3-2), with a possible D match to TRBD2 (7 bases). CDR3 length: 16 residues. V was trimmed by 2 bases and J by 4 bases, leaving 15 bases between them. CDR1 is LGHDT and CDR2 is YNNKEL in the germline V gene (reference sequence).

J is TRBJ1-1 and V is TRBV27, with 8 bases that match TRBD1. V lost 2 bases to trimming and J lost 4 bases; unmatched junction nucleotides: 3. This CDR3 spans 14 amino acids. Germline V gives CDR1 MNHEY, CDR2 SMNVEV (reference sequence). CDR3 DNA: TGTGCCAGCAGTTTAGGACAGGGATTCACTGAAGCTTTCTTT. Its translation is CASSLGQGFTEAFF.

The chain joins TRBV7-2 to TRBJ2-7, with 7 nucleotides matching TRBD1. The trim removed 0 bases at V and 7 bases at J, leaving 0 bases unmatched. The germline CDR1 and CDR2 sequences are SGHTA and FQGNSA. This CDR3 has 12 amino acids. CDR3 protein: CASSLATGEQYF. In DNA form, the CDR3 reads TGTGCCAGCAGCTTAGCGACAGGGGAGCAGTACTTC.

This chain connects TRBV2 to TRBJ1-5, with TRBD1 matching 7 bases. CDR3 length equals 13 residues. The germline CDR1 and CDR2 sequences are SNHLY and FYNNEI. The J segment lost 5 bases and the V segment lost 5 bases, leaving 3 bases of the junction unmatched. The CDR3 coding sequence is TGTGCCAGCAGTCCCGACAGGGATCAGCCCCAGCATTTT. Residues: CASSPDRDQPQHF.

The gene calls are TRBV29-1 and TRBJ2-5, with D tentatively TRBD2 (5 bases). The CDR3 contains 12 residues. V was trimmed by 5 bases and J by 5 bases, leaving 12 bases between them. CDR1 and CDR2 (germline): SQVTM, ANQGSEA. CDR3 region: CSVLTGGETQYF. DNA for the CDR3: TGCAGCGTTCTTACTGGCGGGGAGACCCAGTACTTC.

The chain has TRBV27 and TRBJ2-3, with 12 bases identical to TRBD2. The CDR3 totals 16 residues. Germline loops: CDR1 MNHEY, CDR2 SMNVEV (reference sequence). V dropped 5 bases and J dropped 8; count of bases not matched to a gene: 11. CDR3 sequence: CASSPWTSGVSFTQYF. DNA of the CDR3: TGTGCCAGCAGTCCCTGGACTAGCGGGGTGTCGTTTACGCAGTATTTT.

The rearrangement uses TRBV27 and TRBJ1-2; no reliable D call. Per the germline V gene, CDR1 is MNHEY and CDR2 is SMNVEV (reference sequence). The CDR3 loop spans 14 amino acids. Trimming took 4 bases from V and 4 from J, leaving 13 bases between them. The CDR3 is CASSSNRVPYGYTF. The CDR3 bases are TGTGCCAGCAGTTCAAACAGAGTTCCCTATGGCTACACCTTC.

The chain recombines TRBV21-1 with TRBJ2-7; the D call in the table, TRBD1, was not verified against the DNA. TRBV21-1 is a recognized pseudogene. This CDR3 comprises 13 residues. Here the CDR3 DNA reads TGTGCCAGCAGCCAGGGACAGGGATACGAGCAGTACTTC. It encodes CASSQGQGYEQYF.

This chain connects TRBV19 to TRBJ2-7, with TRBD2 matching 11 bases. This CDR3 has 19 residues. Per the germline V gene, CDR1 is LNHDA and CDR2 is SQIVND (reference sequence). V was clipped by 5 bases and J by 1 base; unmatched bases: 16. Here the CDR3 DNA reads TGTGCCAGTAGTGAACAGGGGACTACTAGCGGGAGTCGGTCCTACGAGCAGTACTTC. This codes for CASSEQGTTSGSRSYEQYF.

This clone has ten or more counts. V is TRBV2 and J is TRBJ1-6, with TRBD1 identical over 9 bases. The CDR3 length is 13 residues. The V segment lost 8 bases and the J segment 11 bases; nucleotides outside the gene matches: 7. Germline CDR1 and CDR2: SNHLY and FYNNEI. The DNA for the CDR3 is TGTGCCAGCGGATTGGACAGGGGTGCACCCCTCCACTTT. It codes for CASGLDRGAPLHF.

This chain joins TRBV23-1 and TRBJ2-7, with 9 nucleotides matching TRBD1. TRBV23-1 is noted as an ORF with a role that remains uncertain. This CDR3 contains 15 residues. Germline trimming cut 2 bases from V and 3 bases from J; bases unmatched to any gene: 5. The CDR3 sequence: CASSQPGQGLYEQYF. The CDR3 DNA sequence: TGCGCCAGCAGTCAACCGGGACAGGGACTCTACGAGCAGTACTTC.

The sample holds a few counts of this clone. This rearrangement joins TRBV24-1 to TRBJ2-1, with D hard to call. The V gene lost 4 bases and the J gene lost 4 bases, with 4 bases spanning the gap. CDR1 is KGHDR, CDR2 SFDVKD, per germline. The CDR3 runs to 12 residues. This CDR3 reads CATSDNYNEQFF. CDR3 in DNA: TGTGCCACCAGTGACAATTACAATGAGCAGTTCTTC.

This clone has a single count. The chain carries TRBV27 and TRBJ1-1; 7 bases match TRBD1. The CDR3 sequence is 13 residues long. Germline CDR1 is MNHEY and CDR2 is SMNVEV (reference sequence). V lost 6 bases and J lost 1; bases outside the gene matches: 2. The CDR3 coding sequence is TGTGCCAGCAGCCAGGGGGGGAACACTGAAGCTTTCTTT. Protein: CASSQGGNTEAFF.

The chain has TRBV9 and TRBJ1-6; D not resolved. The V end lost 0 bases, the J end lost 7 bases, and 11 bases lay between the germline ends. The length of the CDR3 is 15 residues. Germline V gene data show CDR1 as SGDLS and CDR2 as YYNGEE. The CDR3 region is CASSVDIGRNSPLHF. The DNA of the CDR3 is TGTGCCAGCAGCGTAGATATAGGGAGGAATTCACCCCTCCACTTT.

The gene calls are TRBV19 and TRBJ2-2; D perhaps matches TRBD2 (6 bases). This CDR3 comprises 14 residues. V was shortened by 6 bases and J by 4 bases, with 12 bases between the two germline ends. From germline, CDR1 is LNHDA and CDR2 SQIVND (reference sequence). CDR3 in amino acids: CASRGVGGTGELFF. The CDR3 DNA sequence: TGTGCCAGTAGGGGTGTGGGGGGCACCGGGGAGCTGTTTTTT.

This chain links TRBV2 with TRBJ2-1, with 9 bases aligning to TRBD2. The CDR3 runs to 15 residues. V lost 1 base and J lost 8; bases outside the gene matches: 6. CDR1 and CDR2 (germline): SNHLY, FYNNEI. CDR3 region: CASSEVAVAGDEQFF. The CDR3 coding sequence is TGTGCCAGCAGTGAAGTTGCGGTAGCGGGAGATGAGCAGTTCTTC.

The chain is built from TRBV20-1 and TRBJ1-1; 7 nucleotides align to TRBD1. CDR1 and CDR2 from the germline V gene are DFQATT and SNEGSKA (reference sequence). The CDR3 totals 14 residues. Trimming cost V 3 bases and J 2 bases; bases outside gene matches: 6. For the CDR3, the DNA is TGCAGTGCTAGTACAGGGGCCCTCAACACTGAAGCTTTCTTT. Protein product: CSASTGALNTEAFF.

This sequence joins TRBV29-1 and TRBJ1-2; perhaps TRBD1 as D (6 bases). Deletions cut 2 bases from V and 5 bases from J, with 21 bases between. CDR3 length: 16 amino acids. Germline lookup yields CDR1 SQVTM and CDR2 ANQGSEA. The CDR3 bases are TGCAGCGTTGAAACCCGCCAGGGGCCATTACAGTATGGCTACACCTTC. This sequence encodes CSVETRQGPLQYGYTF. Complete variable domain (other parts from reference TRBV29-1 and TRBJ1-2): SAVISQKPSRDICQRGTSLTIQCQVDSQVTMMFWYRQQPGQSLTLIATANQGSEATYESGFVIDKFPISRPNLTFSTLTVSNMSPEDSSIYLCSVETRQGPLQYGYTFGSGTRLTVV.